These 21 T cell receptor beta chains originate from one sample sequenced in a study of shared clonotypes between healthy human individuals. Libraries were prepared by immunoSEQ multiplex PCR; TCRdb keeps only in-frame clonotypes and omits some of them. The table lists about 2.4 million clones, over 85% of them singletons. The specimen was naive CD4+ T cells from PBMCs. Subset meaning: CD45RA+ positively selected. All receptors come from a man in his late teens or twenties in good health. Some clones in this sample may be carry-over from other donors' samples.

This rearrangement joins TRBV5-1 to TRBJ1-2; 8 nucleotides match TRBD1. The CDR3 length is 18 residues. Per the germline V gene, CDR1 is SGHRS and CDR2 is YFSETQ. V was pared by 0 bases and J by 7 bases, with 17 bases of the junction left unmatched. DNA of the CDR3: TGCGCCAGCAGCTTGGGGCCGGGACAGGCAAACTCGATTTTTGGCTACACCTTC. As protein: CASSLGPGQANSIFGYTF.

The chain combines TRBV29-1 with TRBJ2-1, with 7 bases that match TRBD1. The CDR3 has 14 amino acids. V trimming: 6 bases; J trimming: 4 bases; junction bases outside the gene matches: 9. The germline V gene encodes CDR1 SQVTM and CDR2 ANQGSEA. CDR3 coding DNA: TGCAGCGTCCAACAAGACAGGGAATACAATGAGCAGTTCTTC. Translation gives CSVQQDREYNEQFF.

V gene TRBV5-3 combines with J gene TRBJ2-7, with D perhaps matching TRBD1 or TRBD2 (5 bases each). TRBV5-3 is given ORF status, its function remaining uncertain. V lost 3 bases and J lost 5, with 12 bases in between. This CDR3 contains 13 residues. CDR3 bases: TGTGCCAGAAGCTGGTCAAGGGGAGACGAGCAGTACTTC. Residues: CARSWSRGDEQYF.

The rearrangement joins TRBV5-1 to TRBJ1-1, with TRBD1 identical over 10 bases. The CDR3 loop spans 16 amino acids. Trimming took 0 bases from V and 5 from J; bases not matched to a gene: 7. Germline V gene lookup returns CDR1 SGHRS and CDR2 YFSETQ. CDR3 sequence (DNA): TGCGCCAGCAGCTTGGGACAGGGGGCAGGGGTGACTGAAGCTTTCTTT. It is translated as CASSLGQGAGVTEAFF.

The chain is built from TRBV7-2 and TRBJ2-5; D gene unclear. The closer fit of TRBJ2-7 to the DNA end suggests the J call may be wrong. Germline lookup yields CDR1 SGHTA and CDR2 FQGNSA. CDR3 length: 15 amino acids. CDR3 loop: CASSLRVGGPYEQYF. CDR3 coding DNA: TGTGCCAGCAGCCTACGAGTAGGTGGACCCTACGAGCAGTACTTC.

In this sample, this clone turned up once. V and J are TRBV10-3 and TRBJ1-1; no definite D call. Germline-derived CDR1 and CDR2 are ENHRY and SYGVKD. The CDR3 covers 12 residues. Trimming pared 10 bases from V and 6 bases from J, leaving 15 bases between. CDR3 DNA sequence: TGTGCCACTGGGCGAGTAGGTTCTGAAGCTTTCTTT. Its translation is CATGRVGSEAFF.

This chain connects TRBV6-6 to TRBJ2-3; possibly TRBD1 for D (5 bases). CDR1 is MNHNY and CDR2 is SVGAGI in the germline V gene (reference sequence). The CDR3 covers 11 residues. Deletions cut 8 bases from V and 3 bases from J, with 6 bases between. CDR3 region: CASQGTDTQYF. In nucleotides, the CDR3 is TGTGCCAGCCAGGGAACAGATACGCAGTATTTT.

Turning to this clone: The sample carries other DNA sequences with the same CDR3. The chain carries TRBV2 and TRBJ2-5; 10 nucleotides agree with TRBD2. In germline, CDR1 is SNHLY, CDR2 FYNNEI. This CDR3 is built from 15 residues. V was clipped by 6 bases and J by 2 bases; unmatched bases: 6. CDR3 DNA: TGTGCCAGCAGCGGTAGGACTAGCGGACAAGAGACCCAGTACTTC. This translates into CASSGRTSGQETQYF.

This rearrangement joins TRBV7-9 to TRBJ2-3, with D uncertain. The CDR3 is 15 residues long. Germline V gives CDR1 SEHNR, CDR2 FQNEAQ (reference sequence). The germline V and J ends were trimmed by 9 bases and 9 bases, with 25 bases remaining between them. In nucleotides, the CDR3 is TGTGCCAGGGACCCGATCAGGCCCGTTGGTCTCACGCAGTATTTT. Translation gives CARDPIRPVGLTQYF. The variable domain in full, with the rest retrieved from reference TRBV7-9 and TRBJ2-3, is DTGVSQNPRHKITKRGQNVTFRCDPISEHNRLYWYRQTLGQGPEFLTYFQNEAQLEKSRLLSDRFSAERPKGSFSTLEIQRTEQGDSAMYLCARDPIRPVGLTQYFGPGTRLTVL.

V and J are TRBV25-1 and TRBJ2-5, with TRBD1 matching over 8 bases. The CDR3 contains 14 residues. Per germline, CDR1 MGHDK and CDR2 SYGVNS. The J segment lost 4 bases and the V segment lost 2 bases, leaving 3 bases of the junction unmatched. This CDR3 is CASSEQGARETQYF. The CDR3 coding sequence is TGTGCCAGCAGTGAACAGGGGGCGCGAGAGACCCAGTACTTC.

This chain uses TRBV4-2 with TRBJ1-5; 7 bases fit TRBD1. Per germline, CDR1 LGHNA and CDR2 YNFKEQ. The CDR3 is 16 residues long. V lost 3 bases to trimming and J lost 9 bases; unmatched junction nucleotides: 14. The CDR3: CASSQSNRGPPSPQHF. The CDR3 nucleotides read TGTGCCAGCAGCCAGTCGAACAGGGGCCCCCCGTCGCCCCAGCATTTT.

The chain combines TRBV9 with TRBJ2-1, with a weak D call TRBD2 (5 bases). This CDR3 is built from 14 residues. CDR1 is SGDLS and CDR2 is YYNGEE in the germline V gene. V was shortened by 4 bases and J by 4 bases, with 12 bases between the two germline ends. As DNA, the CDR3 is TGTGCCAGCAGCACCTTGGGAGTTTACAATGAGCAGTTCTTC. Its translation is CASSTLGVYNEQFF.

This chain uses TRBV5-1 with TRBJ1-5; 8 bases are a match to TRBD1. This CDR3 has 14 amino acids. V was clipped by 2 bases and J by 9 bases; unmatched bases: 7. The germline CDR1 and CDR2 sequences are SGHRS and YFSETQ. CDR3 sequence: CASSLGQGSSPQHF. In DNA form, the CDR3 reads TGCGCCAGCAGCTTAGGACAGGGAAGTTCGCCCCAGCATTTT.

Concerning this clone: The same CDR3 arises from other DNA sequences in this sample as well. The V call is TRBV2, the J call TRBJ1-2, with D unclear. V was cut by 2 bases and J by 4 bases, with 5 bases left in between. CDR3 size: 12 residues. CDR1 and CDR2 (germline): SNHLY, FYNNEI. The CDR3 nucleotides are TGTGCCAGCAGTGAAAGGAGCTATGGCTACACCTTC. Its protein product is CASSERSYGYTF.

The chain couples TRBV7-2 to TRBJ2-1; 8 nucleotides line up with TRBD1. The germline V gene encodes CDR1 SGHTA and CDR2 FQGNSA. V shed 1 base, J shed 0 bases, and the junction held 5 bases outside the gene matches. This CDR3 has 17 amino acids. CDR3: CASSLGWDRSSYNEQFF. The CDR3 DNA sequence: TGTGCCAGCAGCTTAGGGTGGGACAGGAGCTCCTACAATGAGCAGTTCTTC.

V gene TRBV9 combines with J gene TRBJ1-2; 10 nucleotides line up with TRBD1. The CDR3 is made up of 14 amino acids. CDR1 is SGDLS and CDR2 is YYNGEE in the germline V gene. After removal of 4 bases from V and 8 bases from J, the junction contained 8 bases not matched to a gene. The CDR3 DNA follows: TGTGCCAGCAGCCCCGACAGGGGGCGCGGGGGCTACACCTTC. Translating it yields CASSPDRGRGGYTF. The complete variable domain, with remaining parts taken from reference TRBV9 and TRBJ1-2, reads DSGVTQTPKHLITATGQRVTLRCSPRSGDLSVYWYQQSLDQGLQFLIQYYNGEERAKGNILERFSAQQFPDLHSELNLSSLELGDSALYFCASSPDRGRGGYTFGSGTRLTVV.

This clone was seen only a few times. The gene calls are TRBV2 and TRBJ1-1; D is possibly TRBD1 (5 bases). The germline V gene encodes CDR1 SNHLY and CDR2 FYNNEI. V lost 6 bases and J 4 bases, leaving 12 bases between the germline ends. The CDR3 has 13 amino acids. The CDR3 region has the DNA TGTGCCAGCAGACGACAGTCGAGCACTGAAGCTTTCTTT. This codes for CASRRQSSTEAFF.

The rearrangement links TRBV18 to TRBJ2-7; no reliable D call. V lost 2 bases and J lost 6, with 14 bases in between. This CDR3 region has 14 residues. From germline, CDR1 is KGHSH and CDR2 LQKENI. In DNA, the CDR3 is TGTGCCAGCTCACCATACAGTGGGCGTGGCGAGCAGTACTTC. It is translated as CASSPYSGRGEQYF.

The count of this clone is one. The chain uses TRBV7-3 and TRBJ2-5; possibly TRBD2 for D (6 bases). The CDR3 consists of 15 residues. V lost 2 bases to trimming and J lost 5 bases, with 15 bases between them. The V gene's germline CDR1 is SGHTA and CDR2 FQGTGA. The CDR3 region is CASSLDPGVPETQYF. Here the CDR3 DNA reads TGTGCCAGCAGCTTAGACCCGGGAGTCCCCGAGACCCAGTACTTC.

The chain couples TRBV6-5 to TRBJ2-1; 8 bases map to TRBD1. The V gene end was trimmed by 0 bases and the J gene end by 6 bases; junction bases not matched to a gene: 4. CDR3 length: 15 residues. Germline loops: CDR1 MNHEY, CDR2 SVGAGI. DNA for the CDR3: TGTGCCAGCAGTTACTCGGTGGGGACAGGCAATGAGCAGTTCTTC. It translates to CASSYSVGTGNEQFF.

In this sample, this clone turned up once. This sample also contains other DNA sequences that code for the same CDR3. The V and J genes are TRBV7-2 and TRBJ2-7, with D hard to call. V was shortened by 0 bases and J by 4 bases, with 10 bases between the two germline ends. Germline V gene lookup returns CDR1 SGHTA and CDR2 FQGNSA. The CDR3 totals 14 residues. Here the CDR3 DNA reads TGTGCCAGCAGCTTAGCGAGTGGGTCATACGAGCAGTACTTC. This codes for CASSLASGSYEQYF.